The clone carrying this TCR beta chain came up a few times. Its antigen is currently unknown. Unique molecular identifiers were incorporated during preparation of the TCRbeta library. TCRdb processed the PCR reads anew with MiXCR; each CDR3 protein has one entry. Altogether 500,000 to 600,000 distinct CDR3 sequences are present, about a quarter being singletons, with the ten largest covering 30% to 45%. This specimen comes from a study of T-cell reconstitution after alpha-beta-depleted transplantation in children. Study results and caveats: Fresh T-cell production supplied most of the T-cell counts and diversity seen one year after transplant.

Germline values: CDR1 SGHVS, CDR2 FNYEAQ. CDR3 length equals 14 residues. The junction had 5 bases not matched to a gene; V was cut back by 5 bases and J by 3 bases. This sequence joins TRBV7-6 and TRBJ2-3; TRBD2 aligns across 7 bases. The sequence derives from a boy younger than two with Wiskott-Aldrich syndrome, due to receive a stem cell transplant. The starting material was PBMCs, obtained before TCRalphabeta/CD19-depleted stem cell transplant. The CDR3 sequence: CASSPLADTDTQYF. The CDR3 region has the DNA TGTGCCAGCAGCCCTCTAGCGGATACAGATACGCAGTATTTT.